Listed below are T cell receptor beta chains from one sample, sequenced in a study of blood T cell repertoires in COVID-19. TCRdb's table, derived via immunoSEQ multiplex PCR, lists solely in-frame clones and lacks some. Among roughly 35,000 clones listed, under 85% were seen once. Sequencing input: peripheral blood. The receptors stem from an elderly man with acute or convalescent COVID-19. CDR3s leave out the opening cysteine and the closing phenylalanine or tryptophan.

V gene,J gene,CDR3 protein
TRBV20-1,TRBJ2-3,SASPRSGGVTDTQY
TRBV28,TRBJ2-4,ASRGSGGDKNIQY
TRBV2,TRBJ1-1,ASRDRGREKAF
TRBV7-6,TRBJ1-6,ASSLGDSTYSPLH
TRBV5-1,TRBJ1-4,ASNDPGQGREKLF
TRBV3-1/TRBV3-2,TRBJ2-3,ASSRQGAGTDTQY
TRBV5-6,TRBJ2-2,ASSMLTVQVPTGELF
TRBV7-8,TRBJ1-5,ASSLKSPSGTSAQPQH
TRBV10-2,TRBJ1-2,ASSLQVYGYT
TRBV6-6,TRBJ2-1,ASGVWAGGGGEQF
TRBV3-1/TRBV3-2,TRBJ1-2,ASSPDGGNKGGYT
TRBV10-3,TRBJ2-1,AITHQGSYNEQF
TRBV4-3,TRBJ2-7,ASSQELGLARSYEQY
TRBV5-8,TRBJ1-1,ASSLTHLNTEAF
TRBV4-3,TRBJ2-7,ASSARWGATYEQY
TRBV6-6,TRBJ1-2,ASRLYQGTYGYT
TRBV5-6,TRBJ2-1,ASSFGLHLNNEQF
TRBV7-2,TRBJ1-2,ASSPDRGVFYGYT
TRBV14,TRBJ2-5,ASSQGGGRGIHETQY
TRBV9,TRBJ2-2,ASSSQVGVYTGELF
TRBV6-5,TRBJ2-5,ASRGQGDETQY
TRBV7-9,TRBJ2-3,ASSLPLSTDTQY
TRBV24-1,TRBJ2-3,ATSDFGGPTDTQY
TRBV5-4,TRBJ2-2,ASSSYRGPTNTGELF
TRBV3-1/TRBV3-2,TRBJ1-5,ASSQLNGPQH
TRBV12-5,TRBJ2-3,ASGLALAGGLTDTQY
TRBV11-1,TRBJ1-5,ASSLRDRGDVQPQH
TRBV11-2,TRBJ2-3,ASSPTSTLGDTQY
TRBV7-6,TRBJ2-5,ASSLTGARVETQY
TRBV19,TRBJ2-7,ASRQSTGKHAQY
TRBV30,TRBJ2-5,AWSRTSGTGATQY
TRBV18,TRBJ2-5,ASSPGLPGGETQY
TRBV19,TRBJ1-6,ASRLHRDFNSPLH
TRBV4-1,TRBJ1-2,ASSHHGTGLGVGYT
TRBV5-6,TRBJ2-1,ASSFYRDSLYEQF
TRBV24-1,TRBJ2-2,ATSDFGNSNTGELF
TRBV6-5,TRBJ2-3,ASSLGGASDTQY
TRBV7-2,TRBJ1-1,ASSPDQGRKAF
TRBV6-4,TRBJ2-1,ASSGGQGGEQF
TRBV27,TRBJ1-6,ASTLQGARNSPLH
TRBV5-1,TRBJ2-5,ASSSGGILETQY
TRBV2,TRBJ1-1,ASSAQRANTEAF
TRBV2,TRBJ2-4,ASVDTGSENIQY
TRBV25-1,TRBJ2-3,ASSESRGGGDTQY
TRBV6-6,TRBJ1-5,ASRLGQGGQPQH
TRBV5-1,TRBJ1-2,ASREVQGSDGYT
TRBV19,TRBJ1-3,ASEKENSGNTIY
TRBV12-3/TRBV12-4,TRBJ2-3,ATGLAPDTQY
TRBV4-1,TRBJ1-3,ASSQGLIRGSGNTIY
TRBV4-1,TRBJ2-5,ASSQGGGGAKETQY
TRBV7-9,TRBJ2-1,ASSQGGGYNEQF
TRBV12-5,TRBJ2-3,ASGLRTVSADTQY
TRBV10-3,TRBJ2-7,AISTGTGESESPKRPYEQY
TRBV7-2,TRBJ1-1,ASSVRLNTEAF
TRBV19,TRBJ1-2,ASNTARASNYGYT
TRBV10-3,TRBJ2-7,AIRQGTSLYEQY
TRBV6-6,TRBJ1-1,ASKGEYTEAF